One TCR beta chain is described in this entry. This entry is derived from a study of blood T cell repertoires in COVID-19. Across the whole study: Samples taken during acute and convalescent COVID-19 were collected in the United States, Italy and Spain. The cDNA or gDNA used as material had been derived from T cells, B-cell-depleted T cells, or PBMCs.

Method: immunoSEQ multiplex PCR; TCRdb's copy keeps in-frame clones and lacks some. The sample contains under 95,000 clones, approximately 80% of which appear only once. This receptor was taken from a woman of 80 years or more with active or convalescent COVID-19. The sample taken for sequencing was peripheral blood.

The DNA for the CDR3 is TGTGCCAGCAGCTTAAATTCGGACACTGAAGCTTTCTTT. It encodes CASSLNSDTEAFF. The chain links TRBV7-8 to TRBJ1-1; no firm D call. Between the trimmed V and J ends, which lost 2 bases and 3 bases, there was a span of 7 bases. The CDR3 covers 13 residues. The germline gives CDR1 SGHVS, CDR2 FQNEAQ. Combining the CDR3 with reference TRBV7-8 and TRBJ1-1 gives the whole variable domain GAGVSQSPRYKVAKRGQDVALRCDPISGHVSLFWYQQALGQGPEFLTYFQNEAQLDKSGLPSDRFFAERPEGSVSTLKIQRTQQEDSAVYLCASSLNSDTEAFFGQGTRLTVV.